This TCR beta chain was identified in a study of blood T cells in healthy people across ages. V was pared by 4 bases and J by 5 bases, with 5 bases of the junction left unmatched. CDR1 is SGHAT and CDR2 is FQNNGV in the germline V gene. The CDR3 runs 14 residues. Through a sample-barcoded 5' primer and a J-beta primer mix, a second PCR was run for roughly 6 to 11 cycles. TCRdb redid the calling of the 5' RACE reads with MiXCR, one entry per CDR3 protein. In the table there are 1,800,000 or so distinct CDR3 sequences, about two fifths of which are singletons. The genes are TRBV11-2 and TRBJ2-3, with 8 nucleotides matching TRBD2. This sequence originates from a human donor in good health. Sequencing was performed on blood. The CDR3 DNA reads TGTGCCAGCAGCTCATATAGCGGGGAAGATACGCAGTATTTT. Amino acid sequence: CASSSYSGEDTQYF.